The sequence of this T cell receptor beta chain was determined in a study of blood T cell repertoires in COVID-19. As for the study in general: The origin of the acute and convalescent COVID-19 samples was the United States, Italy and Spain. Sample material is recorded as cDNA or gDNA derived from T cells, B-cell-depleted T cells, or PBMCs.

Germline CDR1 SGHDN, CDR2 FVKESK. Trimming pared 0 bases from V and 6 bases from J, leaving 16 bases between. The CDR3 has 16 amino acids. Clones were sequenced by immunoSEQ multiplex PCR, and TCRdb holds only the in-frame ones, with some missing. Here the sample spans approximately 200,000 clones, roughly 83% being singletons. Seattle's cohort entered during active infection and was followed longitudinally. The sample taken for sequencing was peripheral blood. This receptor was obtained from a woman aged 40-49 years with COVID-19, enrolled during active disease. The rearrangement links TRBV14 to TRBJ2-3; maybe TRBD1 (7 bases). CDR3 loop: CASSQDWSGGGDTQYF. In DNA, the CDR3 is TGTGCCAGCAGCCAAGATTGGAGCGGAGGGGGCGATACGCAGTATTTT.